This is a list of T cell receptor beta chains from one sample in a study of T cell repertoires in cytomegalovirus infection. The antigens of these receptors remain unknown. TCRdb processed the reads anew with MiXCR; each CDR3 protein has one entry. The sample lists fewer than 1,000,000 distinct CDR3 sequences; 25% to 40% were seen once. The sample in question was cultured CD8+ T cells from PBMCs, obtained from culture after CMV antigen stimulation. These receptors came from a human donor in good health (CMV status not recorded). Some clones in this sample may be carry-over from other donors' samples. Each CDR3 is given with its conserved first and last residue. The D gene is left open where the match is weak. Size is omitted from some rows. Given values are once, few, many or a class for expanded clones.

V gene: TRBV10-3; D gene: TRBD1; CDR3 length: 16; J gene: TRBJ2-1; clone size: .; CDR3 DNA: TGTGCCATCAGTGTTAGGAGGGACAGGGTTATCAATGAGCAGTTCTTC; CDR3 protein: CAISVRRDRVINEQFF
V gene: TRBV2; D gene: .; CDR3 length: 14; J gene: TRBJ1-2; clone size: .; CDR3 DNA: TGTGCCAGCAGTGACGGGCAGGAGTCCTATGGCTACACCTTC; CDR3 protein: CASSDGQESYGYTF
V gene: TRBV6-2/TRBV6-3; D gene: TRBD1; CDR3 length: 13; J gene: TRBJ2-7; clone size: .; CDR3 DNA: TGTGCCAGCAATTCACTACAGGGGGTCGAGCAGTACTTC; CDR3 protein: CASNSLQGVEQYF
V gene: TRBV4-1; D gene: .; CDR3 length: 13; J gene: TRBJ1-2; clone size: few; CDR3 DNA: TGCGCCAGCAGTCCGGAGCCTAACTATGGCTACACCTTC; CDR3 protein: CASSPEPNYGYTF
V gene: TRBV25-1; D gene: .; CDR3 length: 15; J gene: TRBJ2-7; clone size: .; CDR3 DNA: TGTGCCAGCAGTCTTGGATCGGGCAATCTACGAGGGCAGTACTTC; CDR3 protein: CASSLGSGNLRGQYF
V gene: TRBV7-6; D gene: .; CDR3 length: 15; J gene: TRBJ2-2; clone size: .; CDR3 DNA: TGTGCCAGCAGCTCCCCCGAGGGCTTCACCGGGGAGCTGTTTTTT; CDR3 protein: CASSSPEGFTGELFF
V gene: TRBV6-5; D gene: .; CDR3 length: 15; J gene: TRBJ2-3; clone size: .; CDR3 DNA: TGTGCCAGCAGTTGGACCTTGGCTAGCACAGATACGCAGTATTTT; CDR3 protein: CASSWTLASTDTQYF
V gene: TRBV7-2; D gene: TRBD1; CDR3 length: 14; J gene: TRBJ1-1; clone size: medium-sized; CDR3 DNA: TGTGCCAGCAGCTTAGGGCAGGGGGCGGGTGAAGCTTTCTTT; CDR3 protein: CASSLGQGAGEAFF
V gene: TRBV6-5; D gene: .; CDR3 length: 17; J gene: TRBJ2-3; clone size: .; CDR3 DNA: TGTGCCAGCAGTGGGAAGGGTTCTAGGGGGGGGGTAGATACGCAGTATTTT; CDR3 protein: CASSGKGSRGGVDTQYF
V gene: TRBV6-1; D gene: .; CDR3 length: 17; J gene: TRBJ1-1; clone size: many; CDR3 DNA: TGTGCCAGCAGGACCCGAAACAGGGAAAAGGGGAACACTGAAGCTTTCTTT; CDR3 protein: CASRTRNREKGNTEAFF
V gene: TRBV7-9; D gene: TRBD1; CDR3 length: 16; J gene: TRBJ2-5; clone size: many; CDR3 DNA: TGTGCCAGCAGCTCCTATGGGACAGGGCCGGGGGAGACCCAGTACTTC; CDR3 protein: CASSSYGTGPGETQYF
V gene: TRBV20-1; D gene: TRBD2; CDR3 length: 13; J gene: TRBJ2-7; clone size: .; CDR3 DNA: TGCAGTGCTAGACTAGCGGGTACCTACGAGCAGTACTTC; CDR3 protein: CSARLAGTYEQYF
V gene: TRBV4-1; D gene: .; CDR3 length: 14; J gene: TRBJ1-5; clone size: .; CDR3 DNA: TGCGCCAGCAGCCAAGGGGACCTTAATCAGCCCCAGCATTTT; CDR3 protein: CASSQGDLNQPQHF
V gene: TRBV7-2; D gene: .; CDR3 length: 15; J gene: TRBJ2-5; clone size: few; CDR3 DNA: TGTGCCAGCAGCTCCCCCGGGGGAGGCCTGGGGACCCAGTACTTC; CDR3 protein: CASSSPGGGLGTQYF
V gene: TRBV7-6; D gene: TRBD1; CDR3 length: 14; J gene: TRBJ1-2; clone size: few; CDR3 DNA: TGTGCCAGCAGCAATACAGGGGTAGGGTATGGCTACACCTTC; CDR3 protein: CASSNTGVGYGYTF
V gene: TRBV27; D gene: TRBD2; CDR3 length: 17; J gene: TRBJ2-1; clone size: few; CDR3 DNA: TGTGCCAGCAGTTTATCTGATCCGGGGGGGCTAGACAATGAGCAGTTCTTC; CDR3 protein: CASSLSDPGGLDNEQFF
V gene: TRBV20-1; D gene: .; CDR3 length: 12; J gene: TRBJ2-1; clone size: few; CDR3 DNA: TGCAGTGCTAGAGCCTTGTACAATGAGCAGTTCTTC; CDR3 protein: CSARALYNEQFF
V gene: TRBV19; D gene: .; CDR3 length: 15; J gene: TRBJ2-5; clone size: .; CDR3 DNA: TGTGCCAGTAGTACCCGAGGGGGGGTCCAAGAGACCCAGTACTTC; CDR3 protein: CASSTRGGVQETQYF
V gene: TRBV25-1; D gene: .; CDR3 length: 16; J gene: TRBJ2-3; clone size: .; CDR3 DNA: TGTGCCAGCAGTGAATTTTTTTGGGAGGGCACAGATACGCAGTATTTT; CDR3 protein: CASSEFFWEGTDTQYF
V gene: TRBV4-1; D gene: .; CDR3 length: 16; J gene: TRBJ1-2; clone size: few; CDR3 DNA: TGCGCCAGCAGCCAAGATCCCAGGGCCCCGTACTATGGCTACACCTTC; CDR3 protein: CASSQDPRAPYYGYTF
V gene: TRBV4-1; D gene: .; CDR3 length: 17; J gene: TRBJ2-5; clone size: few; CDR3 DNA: TGCGCCAGCAGCCAGATTTCGACAGGGAGGATGGGAGAGACCCAGTACTTC; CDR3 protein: CASSQISTGRMGETQYF
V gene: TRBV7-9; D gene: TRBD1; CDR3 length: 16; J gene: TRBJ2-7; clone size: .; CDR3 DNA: TGTGCCAGCAGCCTCCCCCTCGACAGGGGGAACTACGAGCAGTACTTC; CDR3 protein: CASSLPLDRGNYEQYF
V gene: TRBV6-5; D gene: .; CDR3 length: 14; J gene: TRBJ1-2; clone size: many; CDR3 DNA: TGTGCCAGCAGTTACTCCCTAGCTAACTATGGCTACACCTTC; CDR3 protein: CASSYSLANYGYTF
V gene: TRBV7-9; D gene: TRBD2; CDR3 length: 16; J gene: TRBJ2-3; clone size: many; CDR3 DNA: TGTGCCAGCAGCCCCAACAGCGGGGGGTTCGAAGATACGCAGTATTTT; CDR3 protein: CASSPNSGGFEDTQYF
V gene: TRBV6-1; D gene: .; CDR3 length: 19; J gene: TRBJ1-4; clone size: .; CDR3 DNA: TGTGCCAGCAGCGTTGGTCTAAGACCACAGAACAGGGAAGAGGCAAAACTGTTTTTT; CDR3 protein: CASSVGLRPQNREEAKLFF
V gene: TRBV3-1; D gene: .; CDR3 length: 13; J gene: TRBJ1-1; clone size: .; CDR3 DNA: TGTGCCAGCAGCCAAGATGGACCCACTGAAGCTTTCTTT; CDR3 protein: CASSQDGPTEAFF
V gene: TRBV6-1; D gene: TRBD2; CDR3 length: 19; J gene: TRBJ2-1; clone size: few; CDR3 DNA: TGTGCCAGCAGTGCAGGACTAGCGGGGGGGCCTGACCCCTACAATGAGCAGTTCTTC; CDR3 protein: CASSAGLAGGPDPYNEQFF
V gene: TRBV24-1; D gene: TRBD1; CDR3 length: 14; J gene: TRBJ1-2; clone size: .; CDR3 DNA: TGTGCCACCAGTGATACGGACAGGTTGGATGGCTACACCTTC; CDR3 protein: CATSDTDRLDGYTF
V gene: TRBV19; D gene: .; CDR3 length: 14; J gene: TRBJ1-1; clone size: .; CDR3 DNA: TGTGCCAGTAGTATAGGTGCCGCGAACACTGAAGCTTTCTTT; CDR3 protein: CASSIGAANTEAFF
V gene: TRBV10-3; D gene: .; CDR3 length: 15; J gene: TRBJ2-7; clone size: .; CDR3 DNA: TGTGCCATCAGTGAACCGGGTTCCTCAACCTACGAGCAGTACTTC; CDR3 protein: CAISEPGSSTYEQYF
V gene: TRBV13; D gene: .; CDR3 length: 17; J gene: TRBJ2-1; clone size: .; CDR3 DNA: TGTGCCAGCAGCTTCCTAGGGAAAGGGGCCCATTACAATGAGCAGTTCTTC; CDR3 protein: CASSFLGKGAHYNEQFF
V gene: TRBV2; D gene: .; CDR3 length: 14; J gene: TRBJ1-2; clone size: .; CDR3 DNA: TGTGCCAGCAGTGAAAAGGCTAGAAGTGGCGGCTACACCTTC; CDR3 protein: CASSEKARSGGYTF
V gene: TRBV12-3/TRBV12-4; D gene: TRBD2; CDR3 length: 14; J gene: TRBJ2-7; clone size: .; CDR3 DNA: TGTGCCAGCACCCCCCGGGGGGGGCCCTACGAGCAGTACTTC; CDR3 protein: CASTPRGGPYEQYF
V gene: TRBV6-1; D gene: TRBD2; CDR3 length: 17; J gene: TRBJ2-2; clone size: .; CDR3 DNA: TGTGCCAGCAGCCCCGGGGGGGATCTCTTGAACACCGGGGAGCTGTTTTTT; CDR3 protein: CASSPGGDLLNTGELFF
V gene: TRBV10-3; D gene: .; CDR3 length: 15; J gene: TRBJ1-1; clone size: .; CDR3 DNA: TGTGCCATCAGTCCAGGACAGATGATGAACACTGAAGCTTTCTTT; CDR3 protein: CAISPGQMMNTEAFF
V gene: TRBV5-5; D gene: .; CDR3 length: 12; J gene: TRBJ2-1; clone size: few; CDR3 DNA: TGTGCCAGCGCCCCAGGGGAGAATGAGCAGTTCTTC; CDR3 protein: CASAPGENEQFF
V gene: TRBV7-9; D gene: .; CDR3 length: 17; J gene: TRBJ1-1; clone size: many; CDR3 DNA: TGTGCCAGCAGACCCCGCTCCCCCACAGGGTTACGAACTGAAGCTTTCTTT; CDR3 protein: CASRPRSPTGLRTEAFF
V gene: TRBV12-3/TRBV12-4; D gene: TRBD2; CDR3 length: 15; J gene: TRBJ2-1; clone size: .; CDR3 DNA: TGTGCCAGCAGCGCGGGGGACCCATCCTACAATGAGCAGTTCTTC; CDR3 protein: CASSAGDPSYNEQFF
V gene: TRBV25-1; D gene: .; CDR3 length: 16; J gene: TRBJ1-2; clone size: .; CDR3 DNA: TGTGCCAGCAGTGAAAGTAGGGGGGCGCAGAACTATGGCTACACCTTC; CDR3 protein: CASSESRGAQNYGYTF
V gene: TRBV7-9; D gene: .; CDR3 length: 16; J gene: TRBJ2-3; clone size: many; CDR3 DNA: TGTGCCAGCAGTGATATCAGGGGCCGTAGCACAGATACGCAGTATTTT; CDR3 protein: CASSDIRGRSTDTQYF
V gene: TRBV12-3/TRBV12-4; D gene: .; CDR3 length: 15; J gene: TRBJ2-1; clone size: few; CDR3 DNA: TGTGCCAGCAACGTACAAGGGGTCCGAGGGAATGAGCAGTTCTTC; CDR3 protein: CASNVQGVRGNEQFF
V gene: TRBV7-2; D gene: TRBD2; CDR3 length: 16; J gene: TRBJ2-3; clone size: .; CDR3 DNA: TGTGCCAGCAGCTCCACGGGACTAGCTTTTGCAGATACGCAGTATTTT; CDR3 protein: CASSSTGLAFADTQYF
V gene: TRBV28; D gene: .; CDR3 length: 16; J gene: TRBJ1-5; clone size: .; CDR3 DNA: TGTGCCAGCACCGATCCCGGGGGTTGGAGCAATCAGCCCCAGCATTTT; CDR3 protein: CASTDPGGWSNQPQHF
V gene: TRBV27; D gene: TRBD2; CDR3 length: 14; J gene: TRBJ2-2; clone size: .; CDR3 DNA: TGTGCCAGCAGTTGGACTAGCGAGGCCGGGGAGCTGTTTTTT; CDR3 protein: CASSWTSEAGELFF
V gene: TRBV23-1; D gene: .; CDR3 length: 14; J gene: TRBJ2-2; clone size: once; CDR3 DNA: TGCGCCAGCAGTCATCCGGGGGATACCTGGGAGCTGTTTTTT; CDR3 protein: CASSHPGDTWELFF
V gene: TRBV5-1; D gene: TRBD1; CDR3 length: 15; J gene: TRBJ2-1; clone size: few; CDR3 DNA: TGCGCCAGCAGCTTTGACAGGGGGGCTCGGAATGAGCAGTTCTTC; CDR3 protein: CASSFDRGARNEQFF
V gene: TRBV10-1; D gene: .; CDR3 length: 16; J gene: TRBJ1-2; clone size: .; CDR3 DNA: TGCGCCAGCAGTGAGTCTCGGACAGCCCTTAACTATGGCTACACCTTC; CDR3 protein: CASSESRTALNYGYTF
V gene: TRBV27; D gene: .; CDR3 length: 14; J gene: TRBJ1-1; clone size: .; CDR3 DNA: TGTGCCAGCAGGCGGGCATGGGGGAACACTGAAGCTTTCTTT; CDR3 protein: CASRRAWGNTEAFF
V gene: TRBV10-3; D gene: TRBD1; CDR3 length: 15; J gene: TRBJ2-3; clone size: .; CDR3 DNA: TGTGCCATCAGTGCCGGGACAGGGGTGTCAGATACGCAGTATTTT; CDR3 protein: CAISAGTGVSDTQYF
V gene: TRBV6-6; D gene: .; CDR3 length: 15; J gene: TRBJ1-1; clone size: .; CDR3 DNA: TGTGCCAGCAGTAGACATCCGGGACAAGCCACTGAAGCTTTCTTT; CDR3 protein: CASSRHPGQATEAFF
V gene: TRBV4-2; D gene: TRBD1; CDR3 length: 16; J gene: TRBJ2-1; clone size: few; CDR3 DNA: TGTGCCAGCAGCCAAGATCCGGCAGGGGGCTATAATGAGCAGTTCTTC; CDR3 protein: CASSQDPAGGYNEQFF
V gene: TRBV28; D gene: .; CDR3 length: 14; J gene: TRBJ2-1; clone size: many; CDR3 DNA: TGTGCCAGCAGCCCCCTTAGCTCCTACAATGAGCAGTTCTTC; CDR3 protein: CASSPLSSYNEQFF
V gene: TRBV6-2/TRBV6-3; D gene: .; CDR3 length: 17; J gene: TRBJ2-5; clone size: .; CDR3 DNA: TGTGCCAGCAGTTATCCGGACATAGGACGATACAAAGAGACCCAGTACTTC; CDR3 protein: CASSYPDIGRYKETQYF
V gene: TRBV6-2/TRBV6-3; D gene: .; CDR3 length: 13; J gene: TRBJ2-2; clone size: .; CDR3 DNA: TGTGCCAGCAGAAAGGAGGGAGGCGGGGAGCTGTTTTTT; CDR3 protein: CASRKEGGGELFF
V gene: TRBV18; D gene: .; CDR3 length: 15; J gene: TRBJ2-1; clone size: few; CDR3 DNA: TGTGCCAGCTCGCACAGGGAAAGGTCCTACAATGAGCAGTTCTTC; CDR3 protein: CASSHRERSYNEQFF
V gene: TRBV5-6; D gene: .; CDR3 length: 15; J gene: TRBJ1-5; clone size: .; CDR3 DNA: TGTGCCAGCAGCTTGGGGGAGGACACTCATCAGCCCCAGCATTTT; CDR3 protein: CASSLGEDTHQPQHF
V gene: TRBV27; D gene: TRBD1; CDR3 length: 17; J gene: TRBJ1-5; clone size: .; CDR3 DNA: TGTGCCAGCAGTTTATACAGGGGGCCCGATGGCAATCAGCCCCAGCATTTT; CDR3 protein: CASSLYRGPDGNQPQHF
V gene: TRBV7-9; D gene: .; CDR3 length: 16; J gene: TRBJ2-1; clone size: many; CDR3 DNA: TGTGCCAGCAGCTTATACGAGGGAGGACAACGGGGTGAGCAGTTCTTC; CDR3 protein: CASSLYEGGQRGEQFF
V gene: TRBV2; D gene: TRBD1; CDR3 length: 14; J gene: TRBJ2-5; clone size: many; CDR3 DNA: TGTGCCAGCAGTCGGGACAGGGGAGGAGAGACCCAGTACTTC; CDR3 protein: CASSRDRGGETQYF
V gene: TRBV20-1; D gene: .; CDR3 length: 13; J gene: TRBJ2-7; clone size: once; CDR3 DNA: TGCAGTGCTAGAGGGACGCCATCCCTGGAGCAGTACTTC; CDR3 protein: CSARGTPSLEQYF